The 17 T cell receptor beta chains presented below share a single source sample, sequenced in a study of cytomegalovirus exposure and HLA in healthy donors. Some clones are missing from TCRdb's copy, which holds only in-frame ones; the method was immunoSEQ multiplex PCR. The sample has some 80,000 clones, approximately 96% seen once. The sequenced sample was PBMCs. These receptors came from a woman aged 18-29 years in good health and CMV-seronegative.

The J gene is TRBJ2-3, the V gene TRBV29-1, with D possibly matching TRBD2 (6 bases). This CDR3 is 12 amino acids long. V was trimmed by 6 bases and J by 4 bases, leaving 11 bases between them. The germline V gene encodes CDR1 SQVTM and CDR2 ANQGSEA. Here the CDR3 reads CSVGGQADTQYF. The CDR3 coding sequence is TGCAGCGTCGGAGGGCAGGCAGATACGCAGTATTTT.

The V and J genes are TRBV27 and TRBJ2-3; D is perhaps TRBD1 (5 bases). Trimming took off 3 bases at V and 2 bases at J, with 9 bases between the two ends. This CDR3 is 14 amino acids long. Germline CDR1 reads MNHEY; CDR2 reads SMNVEV (reference sequence). CDR3: CASSLAGPTDTQYF. CDR3 nucleotide sequence: TGTGCCAGCAGTTTGGCAGGGCCCACAGATACGCAGTATTTT.

The chain is built from TRBV5-6 and TRBJ1-1; 9 bases agree with TRBD1. This CDR3 is built from 14 residues. Germline CDR1 and CDR2: SGHDT and YYEEEE. J lost 4 bases, V lost 3 bases, and 4 bases had no gene match. The CDR3 DNA reads as TGTGCCAGCAGCTGGGGACAGGGAGTCACTGAAGCTTTCTTT. Its translation is CASSWGQGVTEAFF.

The gene calls are TRBV5-1 and TRBJ2-5; D perhaps matches TRBD1 (6 bases). Per the germline V gene, CDR1 is SGHRS and CDR2 is YFSETQ. CDR3 size: 14 residues. Between the trimmed V and J ends, which lost 1 base and 3 bases, there was a span of 10 bases. The CDR3 coding sequence is TGCGCCAGCAGCTTGATACAGGGAAAAGAGACCCAGTACTTC. Its protein product is CASSLIQGKETQYF.

This clone was found once. The J gene is TRBJ2-1, the V gene TRBV9; D is perhaps TRBD1 (6 bases). This CDR3 is built from 16 residues. Trimming took off 0 bases at V and 5 bases at J, with 15 bases between the two ends. The V gene's germline CDR1 is SGDLS and CDR2 YYNGEE. In DNA form, the CDR3 reads TGTGCCAGCAGCGTAGCAAGGGGGAAGGAGAACAATGAGCAGTTCTTC. Its translation: CASSVARGKENNEQFF.

The chain uses TRBV6-1 and TRBJ2-1; 8 nucleotides match TRBD2. V was pared by 2 bases and J by 0 bases, with 12 bases of the junction left unmatched. Germline V gene lookup returns CDR1 MNHNS and CDR2 SASEGT. This CDR3 spans 19 amino acids. CDR3 residues: CASSERGGRGGGSYNEQFF. CDR3 nucleotide sequence: TGTGCCAGCAGTGAACGGGGGGGGCGGGGAGGAGGCTCCTACAATGAGCAGTTCTTC.

The chain is built from TRBV11-3 and TRBJ2-7; 10 nucleotides agree with TRBD1. The CDR3 is made up of 14 amino acids. Looked up from germline, CDR1 is SGHNT and CDR2 is YENEEA. With 5 bases clipped from V and 2 bases from J, the junction kept 3 bases outside the gene matches. The CDR3: CASSMGQGTYEQYF. The CDR3 DNA reads as TGTGCCAGCAGCATGGGACAGGGGACCTACGAGCAGTACTTC. Full variable domain (missing parts from reference TRBV11-3 and TRBJ2-7): EAGVVQSPRYKIIEKKQPVAFWCNPISGHNTLYWYLQNLGQGPELLIRYENEEAVDDSQLPKDRFSAERLKGVDSTLKIQPAELGDSAVYLCASSMGQGTYEQYFGPGTRLTVT.

V usage is TRBV4-1 and J usage is TRBJ2-3, with 9 bases lining up with TRBD2. V was clipped by 1 base and J by 5 bases; unmatched bases: 10. This CDR3 spans 17 amino acids. Germline assignment: CDR1 MGHRA and CDR2 YSYEKL. CDR3 bases: TGCGCCAGCAGCCAAGGGCTGGGTAGCGGGAGTGTAGATACGCAGTATTTT. Residues: CASSQGLGSGSVDTQYF.

The CDR3 DNA follows: TGTGCCAGCAGCCCGGACTTGCCCCAAAATCAGCCCCAGCATTTT. This gives the protein CASSPDLPQNQPQHF. The V gene is TRBV6-5, the J gene TRBJ1-5; the D is unclear. The CDR3 extends over 15 amino acids. Germline CDR1 MNHEY, CDR2 SVGAGI. With 6 bases removed from V and 4 bases from J, the gap between germline ends came to 16 bases.

This clone was counted a single time. V gene TRBV21-1 combines with J gene TRBJ1-4. TRBV21-1 is a pseudogene locus. The length of the CDR3 is 14 residues. CDR3 DNA: TGTGCCAGCAGCAAATTGGCGGCGCTAGAAAAACTGTTTTTT. This codes for CASSKLAALEKLFF.

This clone was observed once. CDR3 nucleotide sequence: TGTGCCAGCACCCCGGGGGCAACTAATGAAAAACTGTTTTTT. It is translated as CASTPGATNEKLFF. The rearrangement links TRBV28 to TRBJ1-4, with D possibly being TRBD1 (5 bases). This CDR3 is 14 amino acids long. Germline CDR1 MDHEN, CDR2 SYDVKM. The V end was cut by 7 bases, the J end by 0 bases, with 9 bases between.

The CDR3 coding sequence is TGTGCCAGCAGCTACCCCACAGCCAGTCACGAGCAGTACTTC. Translation gives CASSYPTASHEQYF. V gene TRBV7-8 combines with J gene TRBJ2-7; D gene ambiguous. V lost 4 bases and J lost 5, with 15 bases in between. The CDR3 consists of 14 residues. Per the germline V gene, CDR1 is SGHVS and CDR2 is FQNEAQ.

V is TRBV7-9 and J is TRBJ1-1, with D perhaps TRBD1 (5 bases). CDR3 length equals 12 residues. Germline CDR1 reads SEHNR; CDR2 reads FQNEAQ (reference sequence). The V gene lost 5 bases and the J gene lost 4 bases, with 8 bases spanning the gap. CDR3 protein: CASSQGATEAFF. For the CDR3, the DNA is TGTGCCAGCAGCCAGGGCGCCACTGAAGCTTTCTTT.

The chain uses TRBV7-2 and TRBJ2-1; D gene unclear. V lost 4 bases to trimming and J lost 4 bases, with 14 bases between them. The CDR3 has 15 residues. Germline CDR1 reads SGHTA; CDR2 reads FQGNSA. In nucleotides, the CDR3 is TGTGCCAGCAGCTGGCCCGGAGAAAGGTACAATGAGCAGTTCTTC. Translating gives CASSWPGERYNEQFF.

The chain recombines TRBV7-9 with TRBJ2-3, with a possible D match to TRBD2 (6 bases). There are 15 residues in the CDR3. Germline values: CDR1 SEHNR, CDR2 FQNEAQ (reference sequence). The V and J ends lost 8 bases and 1 base respectively, with 16 bases between them. The CDR3 DNA sequence: TGTGCCAGCGTGGCCGGCGGGGCGGGCACAGATACGCAGTATTTT. This codes for CASVAGGAGTDTQYF. Full variable domain (remainder filled in from reference TRBV7-9 and TRBJ2-3): DTGVSQNPRHKITKRGQNVTFRCDPISEHNRLYWYRQTLGQGPEFLTYFQNEAQLEKSRLLSDRFSAERPKGSFSTLEIQRTEQGDSAMYLCASVAGGAGTDTQYFGPGTRLTVL.

V gene TRBV9 combines with J gene TRBJ2-1; D gene unclear. The CDR3 totals 13 residues. The V and J ends lost 2 bases and 4 bases respectively, with 7 bases between them. CDR1 SGDLS and CDR2 YYNGEE come from the germline V gene. In DNA, the CDR3 is TGTGCCAGCAGCGTGTCCGGGTACAATGAGCAGTTCTTC. It specifies CASSVSGYNEQFF.

The gene calls are TRBV7-2 and TRBJ1-1; a weak D match, TRBD1 (6 bases). Trimming removed 0 bases from V and 6 bases from J, with 11 bases in between. CDR3 size: 14 residues. The germline V gene encodes CDR1 SGHTA and CDR2 FQGNSA. CDR3 residues: CASSLAGQPPEAFF. CDR3 coding DNA: TGTGCCAGCAGCTTAGCAGGACAGCCCCCTGAAGCTTTCTTT. Full variable domain (remainder filled in from reference TRBV7-2 and TRBJ1-1): GAGVSQSPSNKVTEKGKDVELRCDPISGHTALYWYRQSLGQGLEFLIYFQGNSAPDKSGLPSDRFSAERTGGSVSTLTIQRTQQEDSAVYLCASSLAGQPPEAFFGQGTRLTVV.